This TCR beta chain was identified during a study of shared clonotypes between healthy human individuals (dated by TCRdb to the early 2020s). Notes on the research overall: The cohort included a few men and two women between 18 and 49 years of age. For each donor, three plates each were used for CD4 naive and CD4 memory, two plates were used for CD8 naive, and one plate was used for CD8 memory. To estimate repertoire size and how much clonotypes are shared between individuals, the study performed deep sequencing of blood TCR repertoires from a few healthy adults. To increase sequencing depth and limit assay-specific biases, TCR repertoire library preparation and sequencing were carried out by different laboratories using diverse techniques. Between about 0.8 and 9.5 billion PBMCs per donor were obtained by leukapheresis. Broad study findings and their caveats: About 5% of naive CD4, 3% to 4% of naive CD8, 2.3% of memory CD4, and approximately 0.39% of memory CD8 clonotypes were shared across several donors. Sampling was restricted to blood, and TCR repertoires in tissues likely differ from the TCR repertoires found in blood. Larger estimated clonotype richness was generally found for naive subsets than for memory subsets. Based on pairwise subsampling, the degree of clonotype sharing among donors was expected to be affected by sequencing depth. Incomplete sequencing was indicated by rarefaction of sorted-subset datasets, despite the large sequencing depth. The small number of donors limited the genetic and exposure-history diversity represented. Compared with non-shared clonotypes, the clonotypes found in all four sorted-subset donors had higher generation probabilities.

Turning to this clone: The clone's antigen remains unknown. No per-base quality is available; no much larger clone lies one base away.

Healthy HIV-negative adults with no recently reported acute infections or vaccinations were included as donors. Only Caucasian adults living in Nashville, Tennessee, USA were represented among the donors. Magnetic negative selection was used to enrich CD4+ T cells, after which naive cells were positively selected on CD45RA and the negative fraction became the memory subset. Blood was collected by leukapheresis, and PBMCs were isolated by Ficoll-Histopaque density gradient centrifugation and then cryopreserved in liquid nitrogen vapor phase. Analytical flow cytometry was used to check the purity and quantity of every magnetically sorted T cell population. Genomic DNA was isolated from each sorted fraction and quantified by UV absorbance on a Nanodrop 2000c. Using the deep immunoSEQ assay, TCR CDR3 regions were amplified from genomic DNA by multiplex PCR. Extracted genomic DNA from each cell subset was spread evenly across all wells of several immunoSEQ 96-well plates, with each plate serving as a replicate. For sorted subsets, 200 to 250 ng of genomic DNA, equivalent to 25,000 to 35,000 T cell genomes, went into each replicate PCR. The purified libraries were quantified using a Qubit 3.0 fluorometer, sized with a Bioanalyzer 2100, and then quantified again using the KAPA Library Quantification kit. Each immunoSEQ 96-well plate was sequenced on its own single-read 150-cycle Illumina NextSeq 550 flow cell. Concerning the study's data processing: The immunoSEQ output contained only junctional sequences without quality scores, so filtering could not match that applied to full-length reads. Sequences were annotated with PyIR, a Python wrapper for IgBLAST v1.9, and V/J genes and CDR3 were assigned using IMGT germline references. Reads were removed for weak V/J assignments (E-value above 1e-6), missing CDR3, stop codons, out-of-frame junctions, or ambiguous translated residues. V3J clonotypes were defined as sequences sharing an identical inferred V gene, J gene, and CDR3 amino acid sequence. To compute the percentage overlap between repertoires, the number of shared unique clonotypes was divided by the size of the smaller repertoire. RTK rarefaction, the Chao1 estimator, and Recon v2.1 estimates of unobserved clonotypes were used to assess repertoire richness. OLGA was used to compute generation probabilities for all TCRbeta clonotypes that the gDNA method yielded from a handful of donors. Drawn from immuneACCESS, this table holds only the in-frame rearrangements with V and J called that TCRdb kept. Clones are partly lost; checked studies trace under half to an unresolved V gene and leave the rest unexplained. V, J and clone size were drawn from that table, and D and trimming were deduced from the DNA. Counted in this sample were 2,100,000 or so clones; about 94% of them appeared once. The ten largest clonotypes hold approximately 0.13% of the sample.

The clonotype was recovered from a man aged 18 to 30 in good health. The specimen was naive CD4+ T cells sorted from blood. The cell subset or site label on this specimen signifies: CD45RA+ positively selected.

The base sequence is TGCAGCGTTGGGGGGGCTGGGGCCAACGTCCTGACTTTC. Translated, it reads CSVGGAGANVLTF. Recombination joined TRBV29-1 with TRBJ2-6; the D region possibly corresponds to TRBD2 (6 bases align). CDR3 length: 13 amino acids, cysteine to phenylalanine. Left in the record is the CDR3 DNA by itself, 39 bases read in frame from the first base. V loses 4 bases of germline sequence and J loses 2 bases, and the interval between the two ends is 6 bases. CDR1 and CDR2 (SQVTM, ANQGSEA) derive from the germline V gene.